Presented here are 16 T cell receptor beta chains from one specimen sequenced in a study of blood T cell repertoires in COVID-19. Some clones are missing from TCRdb's copy, which holds only in-frame ones; the method was immunoSEQ multiplex PCR. This repertoire shows 100,000 to 150,000 clones, about three quarters found once; its top ten account for about 2.2%. The sequenced material came from peripheral blood. These receptors were taken from an older woman with acute or convalescent COVID-19.

The rearrangement joins TRBV4-1 to TRBJ1-3; maybe TRBD1 (5 bases). Germline CDR1 MGHRA, CDR2 YSYEKL. This CDR3 is built from 16 residues. The V end was cut by 4 bases, the J end by 2 bases, with 15 bases between. CDR3 residues: CASSLYYPGPGNTIYF. The CDR3 DNA reads TGCGCCAGCAGCCTATATTATCCAGGGCCTGGAAACACCATATATTTT.

The chain carries TRBV11-2 and TRBJ2-5; TRBD1 might be the D (6 bases). V lost 0 bases and J 5 bases, leaving 10 bases between the germline ends. This CDR3 contains 14 residues. CDR1 SGHAT and CDR2 FQNNGV come from the germline V gene. The CDR3 region is CASSLDYRDETQYF. The CDR3 region has the DNA TGTGCCAGCAGCTTAGATTACAGGGACGAGACCCAGTACTTC.

The chain combines TRBV6-5 with TRBJ2-2, with D possibly matching TRBD1 (5 bases). This CDR3 is 11 amino acids long. Trimming pared 10 bases from V and 6 bases from J, leaving 9 bases between. From germline, CDR1 is MNHEY and CDR2 SVGAGI. CDR3 region: CATYRSGELFF. CDR3 DNA sequence: TGTGCCACCTACAGGTCCGGGGAGCTGTTTTTT.

The chain combines TRBV19 with TRBJ1-2, with no clear D. Looked up from germline, CDR1 is LNHDA and CDR2 is SQIVND (reference sequence). With 3 bases removed from V and 8 bases from J, the gap between germline ends came to 13 bases. CDR3 length: 13 amino acids. The CDR3: CASSIQRDRGYTF. The CDR3 bases are TGTGCCAGTAGTATCCAGAGGGATAGGGGCTACACCTTC. The full variable domain, in which reference TRBV19 and TRBJ1-2 provide the parts outside the CDR3, is DGGITQSPKYLFRKEGQNVTLSCEQNLNHDAMYWYRQDPGQGLRLIYYSQIVNDFQKGDIAEGYSVSREKKESFPLTVTSAQKNPTAFYLCASSIQRDRGYTFGSGTRLTVV.

The chain recombines TRBV7-3 with TRBJ2-1; 11 nucleotides line up with TRBD2. The CDR3 runs to 14 residues. V gave up 6 bases and J gave up 8 bases; unmatched junction bases: 6. CDR1 is SGHTA and CDR2 is FQGTGA in the germline V gene. The CDR3 here is CASSNLAGGDEQFF. CDR3 in DNA: TGTGCCAGCAGTAATCTAGCGGGAGGCGATGAGCAGTTCTTC. Full variable domain (outside the CDR3, taken from reference TRBV7-3 and TRBJ2-1): GAGVSQTPSNKVTEKGKYVELRCDPISGHTALYWYRQSLGQGPEFLIYFQGTGAADDSGLPNDRFFAVRPEGSVSTLKIQRTERGDSAVYLCASSNLAGGDEQFFGPGTRLTVL.

V and J are TRBV5-1 and TRBJ2-2; tentative D call: TRBD1 (6 bases). Per germline, CDR1 SGHRS and CDR2 YFSETQ. The CDR3 sequence is 14 residues long. Trimming took off 4 bases at V and 4 bases at J, with 11 bases between the two ends. The CDR3 here is CASSTGQPTGELFF. The CDR3 DNA follows: TGCGCCAGCAGCACCGGACAGCCCACCGGGGAGCTGTTTTTT.

The chain links TRBV11-2 to TRBJ2-3; 10 nucleotides agree with TRBD2. The CDR3 is 16 amino acids. Germline-derived CDR1 and CDR2 are SGHAT and FQNNGV. The V gene end was trimmed by 5 bases and the J gene end by 1 base; junction bases not matched to a gene: 6. The CDR3 DNA follows: TGTGCCAGCAGCCCTCAGACTAGCGGGCGCACAGATACGCAGTATTTT. It translates to CASSPQTSGRTDTQYF.

The CDR3 region has the DNA TGCGCCAGCAGCCTAGCCGGCACACGGGGTTCTGAAGCTTTCTTT. Translating gives CASSLAGTRGSEAFF. The V gene is TRBV4-1, the J gene TRBJ1-1; D call uncertain. In germline, CDR1 is MGHRA, CDR2 YSYEKL. The CDR3 runs to 15 residues. The germline V and J ends were trimmed by 4 bases and 6 bases, with 18 bases remaining between them.

The V gene is TRBV7-4, the J gene TRBJ1-1; no definite D call. The V gene lost 6 bases and the J gene lost 1 base, with 15 bases spanning the gap. Germline V CDR1 and CDR2: SGHVT, SQSDAQ. The length of the CDR3 is 15 residues. CDR3 amino acids: CASRHIRVQNTEAFF. The CDR3 DNA reads as TGTGCCAGCAGACACATCCGGGTCCAGAACACTGAAGCTTTCTTT. The whole variable domain, filled in from reference TRBV7-4 and TRBJ1-1, reads GAGVSQSPRYKVAKRGRDVALRCDSISGHVTLYWYRQTLGQGSEVLTYSQSDAQRDKSGRPSGRFSAERPERSVSTLKIQRTEQGDSAVYLCASRHIRVQNTEAFFGQGTRLTVV.

The rearrangement joins TRBV7-8 to TRBJ1-2; the match to TRBD1 covers 8 bases. The J segment lost 4 bases and the V segment lost 1 base, leaving 14 bases of the junction unmatched. CDR3 length: 18 residues. Germline assignment: CDR1 SGHVS and CDR2 FQNEAQ. CDR3 sequence (DNA): TGTGCCAGCAGCTTAGGGGTCCCGCGGACAGGGTCTTTCTATGGCTACACCTTC. The encoded protein is CASSLGVPRTGSFYGYTF. Variable domain in full (rest from reference TRBV7-8 and TRBJ1-2): GAGVSQSPRYKVAKRGQDVALRCDPISGHVSLFWYQQALGQGPEFLTYFQNEAQLDKSGLPSDRFFAERPEGSVSTLKIQRTQQEDSAVYLCASSLGVPRTGSFYGYTFGSGTRLTVV.

This clone has just a few counts. The chain recombines TRBV9 with TRBJ2-5; 8 bases match TRBD2. CDR3 length: 18 residues. Trimming cost V 3 bases and J 1 base; bases outside gene matches: 14. Germline V gene lookup returns CDR1 SGDLS and CDR2 YYNGEE. DNA of the CDR3: TGTGCCAGCAGCGGAGGGGCCGGGACTAGTAACATCCAAGAGACCCAGTACTTC. Its protein is CASSGGAGTSNIQETQYF.

V is TRBV6-6 and J is TRBJ2-3; TRBD2 is a possible D gene (6 bases). Between the trimmed V and J ends, which lost 7 bases and 0 bases, there was a span of 8 bases. The CDR3 loop spans 13 amino acids. Germline lookup yields CDR1 MNHNY and CDR2 SVGAGI (reference sequence). DNA for the CDR3: TGTGCCAGCAAGGCGGGGAGCACAGATACGCAGTATTTT. Encoded protein: CASKAGSTDTQYF.

This chain connects TRBV7-9 to TRBJ2-3; the D gene is possibly TRBD2 (5 bases). The germline V and J ends were trimmed by 1 base and 5 bases, with 7 bases remaining between them. This CDR3 contains 13 residues. CDR1 is SEHNR, CDR2 FQNEAQ, per germline (reference sequence). The CDR3 nucleotides read TGTGCCAGCAGCTTAGAGGCGGGAGATACGCAGTATTTT. Translated: CASSLEAGDTQYF. The variable domain in full, completed from reference TRBV7-9 and TRBJ2-3, reads DTGVSQNPRHKITKRGQNVTFRCDPISEHNRLYWYRQTLGQGPEFLTYFQNEAQLEKSRLLSDRFSAERPKGSFSTLEIQRTEQGDSAMYLCASSLEAGDTQYFGPGTRLTVL.

The chain recombines TRBV5-4 with TRBJ1-1, with unresolved D. The V and J ends lost 7 bases and 0 bases respectively, with 13 bases between them. Germline lookup yields CDR1 SGHNT and CDR2 YYREEE (reference sequence). This CDR3 has 14 residues. CDR3 amino acids: CASGGPQVNTEAFF. CDR3 coding DNA: TGTGCCAGCGGCGGGCCTCAGGTGAACACTGAAGCTTTCTTT.

The chain links TRBV20-1 to TRBJ2-1, with a possible D match to TRBD1 (5 bases). Germline CDR1 and CDR2: DFQATT and SNEGSKA (reference sequence). V was shortened by 3 bases and J by 3 bases, with 9 bases between the two germline ends. This CDR3 comprises 13 residues. The CDR3 loop reads CSASQDSYNEQFF. The CDR3 DNA is TGCAGTGCTAGTCAAGACAGCTACAATGAGCAGTTCTTC.

This chain links TRBV27 with TRBJ2-5; D is unresolved. Germline lookup yields CDR1 MNHEY and CDR2 SMNVEV (reference sequence). The CDR3 is 14 amino acids. Deletions cut 4 bases from V and 0 bases from J, with 9 bases between. The CDR3 loop is CASSSTRYQETQYF. The CDR3 nucleotides read TGTGCCAGCAGTTCCACCCGGTACCAAGAGACCCAGTACTTC.